The 8 T cell receptor beta chains in this list originate from one sample, sequenced in a study of T cell repertoires in aging, cancer and after chemotherapy. A mixed TRB-A/B primer pool amplified rearranged TRB by multiplex touch-down PCR. Each CDR3 protein gets one entry after TCRdb re-called the multiplex PCR reads with MiXCR. The table lists 400 to 500 distinct CDR3 sequences, about 30% of them singletons, with 30% to 40% in the top ten. Peripheral blood genomic DNA, not sorted cells or RNA, was the template. Sequencing used blood. These receptors were taken from a human donor with a blood cancer.

This clonotype is deemed large. The chain uses TRBV6-5 and TRBJ1-2; maybe TRBD1 (6 bases). Germline V lookup: CDR1 MNHEY, CDR2 SVGAGI. V was clipped by 5 bases and J by 7 bases, with 14 bases between them. The length of the CDR3 is 13 residues. CDR3 coding DNA: TGTGCCAGCAGTCTGAGACAGGAACTTGGCTACACCTTC. Residues: CASSLRQELGYTF.

Relative to its sample, this clonotype is large (0.1 to 1%). This chain joins TRBV7-9 and TRBJ2-2, with a weak D call TRBD1 (6 bases). Looked up from germline, CDR1 is SEHNR and CDR2 is FQNEAQ (reference sequence). The CDR3 sequence is 12 residues long. The V end was cut by 5 bases, the J end by 8 bases, with 9 bases between. The CDR3 DNA reads as TGTGCCAGCAGCCCAGGGGTAGGGGAGCTGTTTTTT. This gives the protein CASSPGVGELFF.

This rearrangement joins TRBV20-1 to TRBJ1-5, with a tentative D call TRBD1 (5 bases). Germline CDR1 and CDR2: DFQATT and SNEGSKA (reference sequence). The CDR3 loop spans 13 amino acids. DNA for the CDR3: TGCAGCCTCTCAGAGGGGAGCAATCAGCCCCAGCATTTT. Residues: CSLSEGSNQPQHF.

In regard to this clonotype: Just one base apart from a much larger clone, this may be a read error. The CDR3 DNA is TGCAGTGCCCGGGACCAATGGAGCTCTGGAAACACCATATATTTT. The encoded protein is CSARDQWSSGNTIYF. The rearrangement links TRBV20-1 to TRBJ1-3, with D maybe TRBD1 (5 bases). Trimming shortened V by 6 bases and J by 0 bases, and 15 bases separated the two germline ends. Germline CDR1 is DFQATT and CDR2 is SNEGSKA (reference sequence). This CDR3 is 15 amino acids long.

This clonotype is large. The CDR3 DNA reads as TGTGCCAGCAGTTCCGAAATTCAAGAGACCCAGTACTTC. This translates into CASSSEIQETQYF. This rearrangement joins TRBV6-2 or TRBV6-3 to TRBJ2-5; D is undetermined. This CDR3 comprises 13 residues. The germline gives CDR1 MNHEY, CDR2 SVGEGT. Trimming took off 4 bases at V and 2 bases at J, with 8 bases between the two ends.

This clonotype ranks as medium-sized. V is TRBV5-1 and J is TRBJ2-4; the D is unclear. Looked up from germline, CDR1 is SGHRS and CDR2 is YFSETQ. V was clipped by 6 bases and J by 2 bases, with 24 bases between them. This CDR3 region has 18 residues. The CDR3 nucleotides read TGCGCCAGCATCCCCACCCCTCGGCAAACTTTAACCAAAAACATTCAGTACTTC. Translation: CASIPTPRQTLTKNIQYF. Full variable domain (rest looked up from reference TRBV5-1 and TRBJ2-4): KAGVTQTPRYLIKTRGQQVTLSCSPISGHRSVSWYQQTPGQGLQFLFEYFSETQRNKGNFPGRFSGRQFSNSRSEMNVSTLELGDSALYLCASIPTPRQTLTKNIQYFGAGTRLSVL.

Within the sample, this clonotype is large. The chain links TRBV6-2 or TRBV6-3 to TRBJ2-3, with D unclear. Deletions cut 9 bases from V and 0 bases from J, with 13 bases between. Germline CDR1 is MNHEY and CDR2 is SVGEGT. The CDR3 runs to 14 residues. CDR3 nucleotides: TGTGCCAGTCAAAGAAACCCTAGCACAGATACGCAGTATTTT. The encoded protein is CASQRNPSTDTQYF.

By sample share, this clonotype is large. The CDR3 DNA reads as TGTGCCAGCAGCCAAGATCGGGGGGGCGGCACAGATACGCAGTATTTT. It yields the protein CASSQDRGGGTDTQYF. V and J are TRBV4-2 and TRBJ2-3; 8 nucleotides match TRBD2. J lost 1 base, V lost 0 bases, and 3 bases had no gene match. This CDR3 region has 16 residues. Looked up from germline, CDR1 is LGHNA and CDR2 is YNFKEQ.